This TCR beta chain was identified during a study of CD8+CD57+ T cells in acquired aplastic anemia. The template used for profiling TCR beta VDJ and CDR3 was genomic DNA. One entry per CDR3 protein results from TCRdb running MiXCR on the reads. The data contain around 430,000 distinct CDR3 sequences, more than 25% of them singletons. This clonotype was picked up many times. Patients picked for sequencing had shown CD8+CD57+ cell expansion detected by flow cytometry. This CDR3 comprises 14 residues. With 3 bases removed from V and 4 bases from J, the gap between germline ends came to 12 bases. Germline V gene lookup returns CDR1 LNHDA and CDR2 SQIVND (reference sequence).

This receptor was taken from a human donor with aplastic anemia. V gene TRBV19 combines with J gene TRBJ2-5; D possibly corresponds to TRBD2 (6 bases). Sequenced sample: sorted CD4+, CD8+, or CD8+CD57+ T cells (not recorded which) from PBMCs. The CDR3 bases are TGTGCCAGTAGTATCAAAAGGGGAGGAGAGACCCAGTACTTC. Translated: CASSIKRGGETQYF.